This TCR beta chain came from a study of CD8 T cells in ankylosing spondylitis. The study, taken as a whole, reports: Disease-linked clones reportedly showed significant enrichment in matched ankylosing spondylitis synovial fluid. What appeared characteristic of ankylosing spondylitis blood was a TCR beta motif of 7 or 8 highly homologous variants.

This CDR3 has 15 residues. Germline V CDR1 and CDR2: ENHRY, SYGVKD. The V gene end was trimmed by 4 bases and the J gene end by 3 bases; junction bases not matched to a gene: 7. This clonotype was counted many times. Antigen specificity is unknown. TCR beta libraries were made by quantitative 5'-RACE with molecular barcodes. Each CDR3 protein is one row after TCRdb ran MiXCR on the 5' RACE reads. The data show fewer than 250,000 distinct CDR3 sequences, with approximately 10% seen just once and 2.6% held by the top ten. This clonotype was obtained from a male donor with ankylosing spondylitis or in good health (not recorded which). The sequenced material came from blood, either unsorted or a sorted T cell fraction (not recorded which). This chain connects TRBV10-3 to TRBJ2-7; TRBD2 agrees at 9 bases. CDR3 region: CAISGRLAEGYEQYF. DNA of the CDR3: TGTGCCATCAGTGGCCGACTAGCGGAGGGCTACGAGCAGTACTTC.